This record covers a single T cell receptor (beta chain). Its specificity is not known. Germline CDR1 and CDR2: SGHKS and YYEKEE (reference sequence). The V gene lost 2 bases and the J gene lost 4 bases, with 12 bases spanning the gap. CDR3 length equals 14 residues. The source of the sample is a study of T cell responses to AZD1222 COVID-19 vaccine. Findings and caveats of the study: Baseline seropositivity occurred in only six AZD1222 recipients. Repertoires were sampled only after the peak T cell response.

Generated by immunoSEQ multiplex PCR, the TCRdb table keeps only in-frame clones and is missing some. Here the sample spans approximately 30,000 clones, around 80% being singletons. This receptor was taken from an adult in good health. The specimen was peripheral blood, collected on day 0 of AZD1222 vaccination. The V and J genes are TRBV5-5 and TRBJ1-2, with D maybe TRBD1 (5 bases). CDR3 nucleotides: TGTGCCAGCAGCTTCGGTGGCAGGGTCTATGGCTACACCTTC. Translation: CASSFGGRVYGYTF.